This T cell receptor (beta chain) was recorded in a study of T cell responses to AZD1222 COVID-19 vaccine. The CDR3 has 19 amino acids. Germline V gene lookup returns CDR1 LNHDA and CDR2 SQIVND (reference sequence). Trimming at V came to 2 bases and at J to 4 bases, leaving 18 bases not matched to a gene. Profiling relied on immunoSEQ multiplex PCR, and the TCRdb table lists in-frame clones only, not all of them. The table has some 92,000 clones, roughly nine tenths seen once. Turning to this clone: The antigen remains undetermined.

Study-level findings and limits: The donors showed a predominance of white British ancestry and of females, with possible underestimation of clonal diversity. The peak T cell response came first, and repertoires were sampled only after it.

This receptor was identified in an adult in good health. Here the sequenced sample was peripheral blood, taken on day 0 of AZD1222 vaccination. The chain employs TRBV19 and TRBJ1-2, with 8 bases matching TRBD1. DNA for the CDR3: TGTGCCAGTAGTATAAGGAACCGCCAGGGGGCGCTGGGGGTCTATGGCTACACCTTC. Its translation is CASSIRNRQGALGVYGYTF.